This passage covers 26 T cell receptor beta chains from one sample sequenced in a study of T cell repertoires in cytomegalovirus infection (dated by TCRdb to 2018 to 2020). According to the study, the label for this sample's treatment or condition signals: in vitro stimulation with specific CMV peptide epitopes to enrich CMV-specific T cells. The data were produced on an Illumina HiSeq 1500. The public reads were run again by TCRdb, first through fastp at Q25 and then through MiXCR, and only productive beta chains were kept. Each CDR3 protein appears once, grouped with its most common genes and DNA. This sample lists some 130,000 distinct CDR3 sequences; more than 25% were detected once. In total, the top ten clones hold around 50% of the sample. These receptors lack a known antigen. The specimen comprised CD8+ T cells from cultured PBMCs, sampled from culture after CMV antigen stimulation. These receptors were collected from a human donor in good health (CMV status not recorded). Some clones in this sample may be carry-over from other donors' samples.

This clonotype was observed a handful of times. The chain joins TRBV12-3 or TRBV12-4 to TRBJ2-7, with D perhaps matching TRBD1 (6 bases). This CDR3 contains 14 residues. The V end was cut by 6 bases, the J end by 3 bases, with 15 bases between. CDR3 in amino acids: CASSTPGQYYEQYF. CDR3 bases: TGTGCCAGCAGCACCCCCGGACAGTACTACGAGCAGTACTTC.

This clonotype showed up many times. The gene calls are TRBV28 and TRBJ1-1; D is possibly TRBD1 (6 bases). Germline CDR1 and CDR2: MDHEN and SYDVKM. V was shortened by 3 bases and J by 2 bases, with 13 bases between the two germline ends. The CDR3 extends over 15 amino acids. The CDR3 coding sequence is TGTGCCAGCAGTTTCCCGACAGGAGCCAACACTGAAGCTTTCTTT. This encodes CASSFPTGANTEAFF. Using reference TRBV28 and TRBJ1-1 for the parts outside the CDR3, the full variable domain is DVKVTQSSRYLVKRTGEKVFLECVQDMDHENMFWYRQDPGLGLRLIYFSYDVKMKEKGDIPEGYSVSREKKERFSLILESASTNQTSMYLCASSFPTGANTEAFFGQGTRLTVV.

This clonotype came up a few times. The genes are TRBV12-3 or TRBV12-4 and TRBJ1-2; no clear D. V was clipped by 6 bases and J by 0 bases, with 20 bases between them. CDR3 length: 17 amino acids. CDR3 nucleotides: TGTGCCAGCAGCGCTTTCCTCATGACAACAGCTAACTATGGCTACACCTTC. Its protein product is CASSAFLMTTANYGYTF.

There are a few counts of this clonotype. The chain joins TRBV6-6 to TRBJ2-3; D may be TRBD1 or TRBD2 (5 bases each). V lost 5 bases to trimming and J lost 0 bases, with 9 bases between them. Germline V gives CDR1 MNHNY, CDR2 SVGAGI (reference sequence). The CDR3 extends over 14 amino acids. The CDR3, as DNA: TGTGCCAGCAGTCAAGAGGGGAGCACAGATACGCAGTATTTT. Translating it yields CASSQEGSTDTQYF.

This clonotype was found a few times. The CDR3 loop reads CASSSGLGGTDTQYF. CDR3 nucleotide sequence: TGTGCCAGCAGCTCCGGACTAGGGGGCACAGATACGCAGTATTTT. The chain joins TRBV7-7 to TRBJ2-3; 7 bases map to TRBD2. Per germline, CDR1 SSHAT and CDR2 FNYEAQ (reference sequence). The CDR3 sequence is 15 residues long. V was clipped by 4 bases and J by 1 base; unmatched bases: 5.

This clonotype was recorded at least ten times. The V call is TRBV7-9, the J call TRBJ2-5, with 7 bases fitting TRBD1. The CDR3 runs 16 residues. Germline values: CDR1 SEHNR, CDR2 FQNEAQ (reference sequence). V trimming: 5 bases; J trimming: 0 bases; junction bases outside the gene matches: 9. CDR3 sequence reads: CASSPLGQQYQETQYF. CDR3 coding DNA: TGTGCCAGCAGCCCCCTGGGACAGCAGTACCAAGAGACCCAGTACTTC.

This clonotype appeared many times. The J gene is TRBJ2-3, the V gene TRBV19; 8 bases map to TRBD1. The V segment lost 4 bases and the J segment 3 bases; nucleotides outside the gene matches: 3. This CDR3 contains 14 residues. Germline loops: CDR1 LNHDA, CDR2 SQIVND (reference sequence). In nucleotides, the CDR3 is TGTGCCAGTAGTACCGACAGGGGAACAGATACGCAGTATTTT. Translation gives CASSTDRGTDTQYF.

This rearrangement joins TRBV9 to TRBJ1-4, with D hard to call. Between the trimmed V and J ends, which lost 3 bases and 4 bases, there was a span of 13 bases. The CDR3 covers 15 residues. In germline, CDR1 is SGDLS, CDR2 YYNGEE. The CDR3 loop is CASSGFPEYNEKLFF. The CDR3 DNA is TGTGCCAGCAGCGGCTTCCCCGAGTATAATGAAAAACTGTTTTTT. Combining the CDR3 with reference TRBV9 and TRBJ1-4 gives the whole variable domain DSGVTQTPKHLITATGQRVTLRCSPRSGDLSVYWYQQSLDQGLQFLIQYYNGEERAKGNILERFSAQQFPDLHSELNLSSLELGDSALYFCASSGFPEYNEKLFFGSGTQLSVL.

This chain joins TRBV4-1 and TRBJ2-2; D not resolved. This CDR3 has 14 residues. Trimming took 4 bases from V and 4 from J, leaving 10 bases between them. Germline assignment: CDR1 MGHRA and CDR2 YSYEKL. CDR3 DNA: TGCGCCAGCAGCCTCACAAGGGTCACCGGGGAGCTGTTTTTT. Protein sequence: CASSLTRVTGELFF.

V is TRBV29-1 and J is TRBJ1-2, with no clear D. The CDR3 runs 12 residues. The ends were cut back, 8 bases at V and 8 bases at J, with 18 bases in the middle. The germline CDR1 and CDR2 sequences are SQVTM and ANQGSEA. CDR3 bases: TGCAGCTACTTCGGGAATAGAGAAGGCTACACCTTC. Its protein is CSYFGNREGYTF. Looking up the rest from reference TRBV29-1 and TRBJ1-2 gives the full variable domain: SAVISQKPSRDICQRGTSLTIQCQVDSQVTMMFWYRQQPGQSLTLIATANQGSEATYESGFVIDKFPISRPNLTFSTLTVSNMSPEDSSIYLCSYFGNREGYTFGSGTRLTVV.

The rearrangement uses TRBV11-2 and TRBJ2-5; 11 bases are shared with TRBD2. The germline gives CDR1 SGHAT, CDR2 FQNNGV. Trimming at V came to 0 bases and at J to 0 bases, leaving 6 bases not matched to a gene. The CDR3 has 18 amino acids. CDR3: CASSLDVLAGGYQETQYF. DNA of the CDR3: TGTGCCAGCAGCTTAGATGTGCTAGCGGGGGGTTACCAAGAGACCCAGTACTTC.

This clonotype came up many times. The V gene is TRBV19, the J gene TRBJ2-3; no clear D gene. Germline lookup yields CDR1 LNHDA and CDR2 SQIVND (reference sequence). The CDR3 sequence is 13 residues long. V was pared by 7 bases and J by 0 bases, with 8 bases between. The CDR3 DNA reads TGTGCCAGTACCCCACCAAGCACAGATACGCAGTATTTT. It encodes CASTPPSTDTQYF. Looking up the rest from reference TRBV19 and TRBJ2-3 gives the full variable domain: DGGITQSPKYLFRKEGQNVTLSCEQNLNHDAMYWYRQDPGQGLRLIYYSQIVNDFQKGDIAEGYSVSREKKESFPLTVTSAQKNPTAFYLCASTPPSTDTQYFGPGTRLTVL.

This clonotype was seen many times. The V call is TRBV9, the J call TRBJ2-1; D perhaps matches TRBD2 (6 bases). Trimming cost V 3 bases and J 5 bases, with 9 bases left between them. There are 13 residues in the CDR3. Germline V gene data show CDR1 as SGDLS and CDR2 as YYNGEE. The CDR3 DNA reads TGTGCCAGCAGCGAGTGGGGGGACAATGAGCAGTTCTTC. Encoded protein: CASSEWGDNEQFF.

This clonotype has more than one count but fewer than ten. The CDR3 loop reads CASSGQSSGANVLTF. The CDR3 DNA sequence: TGTGCCAGCAGCGGACAGTCCTCTGGGGCCAACGTCCTGACTTTC. The chain has TRBV2 and TRBJ2-6, with a weak D call TRBD1 (6 bases). This CDR3 is 15 amino acids long. In germline, CDR1 is SNHLY, CDR2 FYNNEI. V gave up 6 bases and J gave up 0 bases, with 9 bases separating them.

The sample holds a few counts of this clonotype. V and J are TRBV12-3 or TRBV12-4 and TRBJ1-2, with D tentatively TRBD1 (5 bases). V shed 2 bases and J shed 4 bases, with 11 bases lying between them. The CDR3 is 14 amino acids. The CDR3, as DNA: TGTGCCAGCAGTTTACAGGGCTACGGCTATGGCTACACCTTC. As protein: CASSLQGYGYGYTF.

Only a few counts were recorded for this clonotype. The genes are TRBV6-5 and TRBJ2-1; D might be TRBD2 (6 bases). The germline V gene has CDR1 MNHEY and CDR2 SVGAGI. Trimming pared 4 bases from V and 6 bases from J, leaving 13 bases between. The CDR3 totals 14 residues. The CDR3 DNA follows: TGTGCCAGCAGTTCGAGGGACGGGGGCAATGAGCAGTTCTTC. As protein: CASSSRDGGNEQFF.

This clonotype showed up just a few times. The chain is built from TRBV7-9 and TRBJ2-5; maybe TRBD2 (5 bases). CDR1 and CDR2 (germline): SEHNR, FQNEAQ (reference sequence). Between the trimmed V and J ends, which lost 6 bases and 5 bases, there was a span of 10 bases. The length of the CDR3 is 12 residues. The CDR3 sequence: CASSGLPETQYF. For the CDR3, the DNA is TGTGCCAGCAGTGGACTGCCGGAGACCCAGTACTTC.

The sample holds many counts of this clonotype. This rearrangement joins TRBV12-3 or TRBV12-4 to TRBJ1-1; D is unresolved. This CDR3 has 13 residues. V lost 2 bases and J 4 bases, leaving 8 bases between the germline ends. The CDR3 DNA is TGTGCCAGCAGTTTAAGTAGCGTCACTGAAGCTTTCTTT. Its translation is CASSLSSVTEAFF.

The rearrangement links TRBV12-3 or TRBV12-4 to TRBJ2-5, with D uncertain. The CDR3 is 12 amino acids. Trimming removed 6 bases from V and 5 bases from J, with 10 bases in between. In DNA form, the CDR3 reads TGTGCCAGCAGAGATTACTCTGAGACCCAGTACTTC. As protein: CASRDYSETQYF.

Ten or more counts support this clonotype. The genes are TRBV30 and TRBJ1-4; D is perhaps TRBD1 (6 bases). Trimming removed 4 bases at V and 13 bases at J, with 16 bases between. This CDR3 contains 12 residues. The V gene's germline CDR1 is GTSNPN and CDR2 SVGIG (reference sequence). DNA for the CDR3: TGTGCCTGGACTACAGGGTCCCGAGTACTGTTTTTT. Its protein product is CAWTTGSRVLFF.

The chain links TRBV5-1 to TRBJ2-1, with TRBD2 matching 12 bases. Germline CDR1 reads SGHRS; CDR2 reads YFSETQ. This CDR3 contains 16 residues. Trimming removed 5 bases from V and 7 bases from J; junction bases left unmatched: 10. CDR3 DNA: TGCGCCAGCAGTTTTGCGCTAGCGGGGGGGATTAATGAGCAGTTCTTC. This translates into CASSFALAGGINEQFF.

J is TRBJ1-1 and V is TRBV27; D uncertain. In germline, CDR1 is MNHEY, CDR2 SMNVEV (reference sequence). CDR3 length: 17 residues. V lost 4 bases, J lost 1 base, and 19 bases lay in between. Written as DNA, the CDR3 is TGTGCCAGCAGTTCCCCCCTAGGGCAGGCCGGGAACACTGAAGCTTTCTTT. Translating it yields CASSSPLGQAGNTEAFF.

This clonotype was seen only a few times. The chain uses TRBV15 and TRBJ1-2; D remains unclear. With 1 base removed from V and 8 bases from J, the gap between germline ends came to 17 bases. The CDR3 has 15 residues. Germline CDR1 LNHNV, CDR2 YYDKDF (reference sequence). The DNA of the CDR3 is TGTGCCACCAGCAGAGCGACACTCTATACCTACGGCTACACCTTC. This gives the protein CATSRATLYTYGYTF.

In this sample, this clonotype turned up many times. The chain uses TRBV20-1 and TRBJ2-3, with D perhaps TRBD2 (5 bases). V lost 0 bases to trimming and J lost 2 bases, with 12 bases between them. CDR1 DFQATT and CDR2 SNEGSKA come from the germline V gene (reference sequence). This CDR3 comprises 15 residues. CDR3: CSARERRTATDTQYF. DNA of the CDR3: TGCAGTGCTAGAGAGAGAAGGACTGCCACAGATACGCAGTATTTT.

V gene TRBV6-6 combines with J gene TRBJ1-1; possibly TRBD1 for D (5 bases). The germline V and J ends were trimmed by 8 bases and 8 bases, with 21 bases remaining between them. CDR1 and CDR2 (germline): MNHNY, SVGAGI (reference sequence). The CDR3 has 14 residues. The CDR3 region is CASRLGQGGGEAFF. CDR3 in DNA: TGTGCCAGCCGACTCGGGCAGGGTGGCGGGGAAGCTTTCTTT.

CDR3 sequence: CASSPPVAGTSLHF. The CDR3 DNA reads as TGTGCCAGCAGCCCTCCGGTGGCAGGGACGTCCCTCCACTTT. J is TRBJ1-6 and V is TRBV3-1; possibly TRBD1 for D (5 bases). CDR1 and CDR2 (germline): LGHDT, YNNKEL (reference sequence). With 4 bases removed from V and 14 bases from J, the gap between germline ends came to 18 bases. The CDR3 sequence is 14 residues long.